This TCR beta chain appears in the sequencing data of a study of graft-versus-host responses after intestinal transplantation. Libraries were prepared by immunoSEQ multiplex PCR; TCRdb keeps only in-frame clonotypes and omits some of them. The sample holds around 30,000 clones, over 60% seen once. Graft tissue processing released intraepithelial and lamina propria lymphocytes. This clone has just one count. The CDR3 spans 18 residues. V lost 6 bases to trimming and J lost 4 bases; unmatched junction nucleotides: 12. The germline gives CDR1 MNHEY, CDR2 SMNVEV (reference sequence). This chain joins TRBV27 and TRBJ2-1; 13 bases fit TRBD2. The sample was ileum tissue, taken 98 days after intestinal transplantation. The TCR sequence derives from a human patient who received an intestinal transplant, so some T cells may come from the graft donor. The chain's CDR3 is CASSVLAGGPIGYNEQFF. For the CDR3, the DNA is TGTGCCAGCAGCGTACTAGCGGGGGGGCCTATCGGGTACAATGAGCAGTTCTTC.